This T cell receptor beta chain is drawn from a study of shared clonotypes between healthy human individuals. Using immunoSEQ multiplex PCR, the repertoire was profiled, and TCRdb retains in-frame clones only, with some absent. This repertoire shows about 2 million clones, roughly 94% found once; its top ten account for under 0.15%. Study results and caveats: It was observed that roughly 5.1% of naive CD4 clonotypes were shared across a few donors. Sampling involved blood alone; tissue repertoires likely differ. The expectation was that sequencing depth would affect clonotype sharing among donors.

About this clone itself: Antigen specificity is unknown.

V was trimmed by 4 bases and J by 1 base, leaving 21 bases between them. The CDR3 sequence is 18 residues long. CDR1 is SGDLS and CDR2 is YYNGEE in the germline V gene. Material: naive CD4+ T cells sorted from blood. This sample's subset: CD45RA+ positively selected. This TCR was recovered from a man younger than 35 in good health. The chain has TRBV9 and TRBJ2-1, with no clear D. The CDR3 is CASSPEIFSGASYNEQFF. As DNA, the CDR3 is TGTGCCAGCAGCCCGGAGATTTTCTCCGGCGCTTCCTACAATGAGCAGTTCTTC.